The 4 T cell receptor beta chains below all came from one sample that was sequenced in a study of post-analysis software for immune sequencing data. Prepared TCR beta cDNA libraries contained unique molecular identifiers. TCRdb analysed the PCR reads with MiXCR anew, one entry per CDR3 protein. The sample lists hundreds of thousands of distinct CDR3 sequences, around 50% occurring once. No cognate antigen is known for these TCRs. Regarding the study as a whole: TRBV5-6, TRBV5-1 and TRBV20-1 belonged to a set of roughly five TRBV segments that were more frequent in patients than controls.

The sequenced material came from blood. The receptors here all came from a girl between 10 and 17 years old with multiple sclerosis.

This clonotype was seen only once. This rearrangement joins TRBV6-2 or TRBV6-3 to TRBJ2-6, with D possibly TRBD1 on 5 matching bases. This CDR3 contains 18 residues. V was pared by 7 bases and J by 0 bases, with 19 bases between. Germline V gene sequence: CDR1 MNHEY, CDR2 SVGEGT. DNA of the CDR3: TGTGCCAGCAAAAATCCTGGGGCCGTGAGCTCTGGGGCCAACGTCCTGACTTTC. Translated, it gives CASKNPGAVSSGANVLTF.

The V gene is TRBV29-1, the J gene TRBJ2-1; a weak D match, TRBD2 (6 bases). Trimming took 7 bases from V and 4 from J, leaving 17 bases between them. The CDR3 covers 14 residues. Germline-derived CDR1 and CDR2 are SQVTM and ANQGSEA. CDR3 in DNA: TGCAGCGGAGAGACTAGTGGGGGGTACAATGAGCAGTTCTTC. Residues: CSGETSGGYNEQFF.

This rearrangement joins TRBV5-1 to TRBJ2-5; a weak D match, TRBD1 (6 bases). The CDR3 is 14 amino acids. Germline CDR1 and CDR2: SGHRS and YFSETQ. V dropped 4 bases and J dropped 5 bases, with 15 bases sitting between them. The CDR3 reads CASSPGQIWETQYF. CDR3 sequence (DNA): TGCGCCAGCAGCCCCGGACAGATTTGGGAGACCCAGTACTTC.

The genes are TRBV20-1 and TRBJ2-5, with a weak D call TRBD2 (5 bases). The CDR3 is 13 amino acids. Trimming pared 4 bases from V and 4 bases from J, leaving 13 bases between. The germline V gene has CDR1 DFQATT and CDR2 SNEGSKA (reference sequence). The CDR3: CSAINTRAETQYF. CDR3 DNA: TGCAGTGCTATCAATACTAGGGCAGAGACCCAGTACTTC.